This TCR beta chain was obtained from a study of cytomegalovirus exposure and HLA in healthy donors. Study as a whole: An analysis done earlier identified about 100 million unique TCR beta sequences from 190 million or so T cells.

Between the trimmed V and J ends, which lost 7 bases and 7 bases, there was a span of 13 bases. The germline V gene has CDR1 SNHLY and CDR2 FYNNEI. The CDR3 is 13 residues long. This clone was counted a few times. Its antigen is undetermined. With 60 Vbeta and 13 Jbeta primers, the PCR was carried out. Clones were read by immunoSEQ multiplex PCR, and TCRdb kept only the in-frame ones, dropping some. Of some 150,000 clones in the sample, roughly 60% were seen once. Overall study findings and caveats: Reports credit the classifier with highly specific, highly sensitive diagnosis of cytomegalovirus status. CMV antigen specificity of a few CMV-associated chains was confirmed in vitro. Researchers reported from a later analysis that most CMV-associated TCR beta chains appeared HLA-restricted.

Sequenced input: PBMCs. The chain links TRBV2 to TRBJ1-4; tentatively, D is TRBD1 (6 bases). The clonotype originates from a man aged 35 to 55 in good health and CMV-seronegative. Here the CDR3 reads CASNRVIREKLFF. DNA of the CDR3: TGTGCCAGCAACAGGGTTATTCGTGAAAAACTGTTTTTT.